This is a list of T cell receptor beta chains from one sample in a study of control samples from healthy donors and cancer patients. Clones were read by immunoSEQ multiplex PCR, and TCRdb kept only the in-frame ones, dropping some. Of some 19,000 clones listed, approximately 80% were seen once; the top ten hold approximately 25%. The sequencing input was PBMCs. All receptors come from a man aged 55 to 69 with colorectal cancer. The CDR3 runs from the conserved cysteine through the conserved F or W. The order of the fields is CDR3 length, D gene, J gene, clone size, V gene, CDR3 protein, CDR3 DNA. A D gene is named only where the DNA matches it firmly. Only part of the rows carry a size: once, few, many, or a class if the clone is expanded.

len: 14; d_gene: -; j_gene: TRBJ2-5; abundance: -; v_gene: TRBV5-5; CDR3aa: CASSPSANQETQYF; CDR3nt: TGTGCCAGCAGCCCGAGCGCAAACCAAGAGACCCAGTACTTC
len: 14; d_gene: TRBD1; j_gene: TRBJ1-2; abundance: -; v_gene: TRBV7-8; CDR3aa: CASSPQDRDYGYTF; CDR3nt: TGTGCCAGCAGCCCTCAAGACAGGGACTATGGCTACACCTTC
len: 15; d_gene: -; j_gene: TRBJ2-3; abundance: -; v_gene: TRBV7-9; CDR3aa: CASSRYEGSTDTQYF; CDR3nt: TGTGCCAGCAGTCGGTACGAGGGTAGCACAGATACGCAGTATTTT
len: 16; d_gene: TRBD1; j_gene: TRBJ1-6; abundance: -; v_gene: TRBV9; CDR3aa: CASSVGTGTGTSPLHF; CDR3nt: TGTGCCAGCAGCGTGGGTACCGGGACAGGGACTTCACCCCTCCACTTT
len: 16; d_gene: -; j_gene: TRBJ2-1; abundance: -; v_gene: TRBV10-3; CDR3aa: CAITDGGGYSYNEQFF; CDR3nt: TGTGCCATCACTGACGGAGGTGGGTACTCCTACAATGAGCAGTTCTTC
len: 14; d_gene: -; j_gene: TRBJ1-4; abundance: -; v_gene: TRBV4-1; CDR3aa: CASSHAGRNEKLFF; CDR3nt: TGCGCCAGCAGCCACGCCGGCCGTAATGAAAAACTGTTTTTT
len: 14; d_gene: -; j_gene: TRBJ1-6; abundance: few; v_gene: TRBV5-8; CDR3aa: CASSQSYVNSPLHF; CDR3nt: TGTGCCAGCAGTCAGAGCTACGTTAATTCACCCCTCCACTTT
len: 15; d_gene: -; j_gene: TRBJ2-2; abundance: -; v_gene: TRBV18; CDR3aa: CASSPEGEGTGELFF; CDR3nt: TGTGCCAGCTCCCCGGAGGGAGAGGGGACCGGGGAGCTGTTTTTT
len: 16; d_gene: TRBD2; j_gene: TRBJ2-2; abundance: -; v_gene: TRBV5-4; CDR3aa: CASSFKAGGNTGELFF; CDR3nt: TGTGCCAGCAGCTTCAAAGCGGGGGGAAACACCGGGGAGCTGTTTTTT
len: 16; d_gene: TRBD1; j_gene: TRBJ1-2; abundance: -; v_gene: TRBV6-1; CDR3aa: CASSDPGQITNYGYTF; CDR3nt: TGTGCCAGCAGTGACCCGGGACAGATAACTAACTATGGCTACACCTTC
len: 15; d_gene: TRBD1; j_gene: TRBJ2-1; abundance: once; v_gene: TRBV7-6; CDR3aa: CASSFRDRGDNEQFF; CDR3nt: TGTGCCAGCAGCTTCCGGGACAGGGGAGACAATGAGCAGTTCTTC
len: 13; d_gene: -; j_gene: TRBJ1-1; abundance: -; v_gene: TRBV5-1; CDR3aa: CASSPGLNTEAFF; CDR3nt: TGCGCCAGCAGCCCTGGACTGAACACTGAAGCTTTCTTT
len: 16; d_gene: -; j_gene: TRBJ2-7; abundance: -; v_gene: TRBV9; CDR3aa: CASSVGRRQVSYEQYF; CDR3nt: TGTGCCAGCAGCGTAGGCCGTAGACAGGTCTCCTACGAGCAGTACTTC
len: 16; d_gene: TRBD1; j_gene: TRBJ2-6; abundance: -; v_gene: TRBV18; CDR3aa: CASSSGQSSGANVLTF; CDR3nt: TGTGCCAGCTCATCGGGACAGAGCTCTGGGGCCAACGTCCTGACTTTC
len: 15; d_gene: TRBD1; j_gene: TRBJ1-6; abundance: -; v_gene: TRBV6-5; CDR3aa: CASSAGQLMHSPLHF; CDR3nt: TGTGCCAGCAGCGCGGGACAGCTGATGCATTCACCCCTCCACTTT
len: 15; d_gene: TRBD2; j_gene: TRBJ2-3; abundance: -; v_gene: TRBV9; CDR3aa: CASSPMTGGTDTQYF; CDR3nt: TGTGCCAGCAGCCCCATGACGGGGGGGACAGATACGCAGTATTTT
len: 15; d_gene: -; j_gene: TRBJ2-4; abundance: -; v_gene: TRBV20-1; CDR3aa: CSASKEAPAGNIQYF; CDR3nt: TGCAGTGCTAGTAAGGAAGCTCCCGCGGGAAACATTCAGTACTTC
len: 15; d_gene: TRBD1; j_gene: TRBJ1-2; abundance: -; v_gene: TRBV5-1; CDR3aa: CASSRGDSPNYGYTF; CDR3nt: TGCGCCAGCAGCAGGGGGGACAGCCCTAACTATGGCTACACCTTC
len: 16; d_gene: -; j_gene: TRBJ2-3; abundance: once; v_gene: TRBV18; CDR3aa: CASSRSDAGRADTQYF; CDR3nt: TGTGCCAGCTCACGGTCGGACGCGGGCAGGGCAGATACGCAGTATTTT
len: 13; d_gene: TRBD1; j_gene: TRBJ1-1; abundance: -; v_gene: TRBV20-1; CDR3aa: CSASRQGEGEAFF; CDR3nt: TGCAGTGCTAGTAGACAGGGGGAAGGTGAAGCTTTCTTT
len: 16; d_gene: TRBD2; j_gene: TRBJ2-3; abundance: -; v_gene: TRBV5-1; CDR3aa: CASSHGGAGVTDTQYF; CDR3nt: TGCGCCAGCAGCCACGGAGGGGCGGGGGTAACAGATACGCAGTATTTT
len: 15; d_gene: TRBD2; j_gene: TRBJ2-3; abundance: -; v_gene: TRBV10-3; CDR3aa: CAISTSGGSTDTQYF; CDR3nt: TGTGCCATCAGTACTAGCGGGGGGAGCACAGATACGCAGTATTTT
len: 20; d_gene: -; j_gene: TRBJ1-1; abundance: -; v_gene: TRBV5-5; CDR3aa: CASGVRDPRCPGARMTEAFF; CDR3nt: TGTGCCAGCGGCGTAAGAGACCCAAGATGTCCGGGGGCGCGTATGACTGAAGCTTTCTTT
len: 15; d_gene: TRBD2; j_gene: TRBJ2-6; abundance: -; v_gene: TRBV29-1; CDR3aa: CSVAGGGSGANVLTF; CDR3nt: TGCAGCGTTGCGGGAGGGGGCTCTGGGGCCAACGTCCTGACTTTC
len: 15; d_gene: TRBD1; j_gene: TRBJ1-6; abundance: -; v_gene: TRBV6-5; CDR3aa: CASSYRTGTNSPLHF; CDR3nt: TGTGCCAGCAGTTATAGGACAGGGACCAATTCACCCCTCCACTTT
len: 12; d_gene: -; j_gene: TRBJ2-7; abundance: -; v_gene: TRBV6-2/TRBV6-3; CDR3aa: CASSYPLGEQYF; CDR3nt: TGTGCCAGCAGTTACCCCCTCGGCGAGCAGTACTTC
len: 15; d_gene: TRBD2; j_gene: TRBJ2-3; abundance: -; v_gene: TRBV2; CDR3aa: CASRRLAGGTDTQYF; CDR3nt: TGTGCCAGCAGGAGACTAGCGGGGGGCACAGATACGCAGTATTTT
len: 16; d_gene: -; j_gene: TRBJ1-2; abundance: few; v_gene: TRBV21-1; CDR3aa: CASSKGGNRGGYGYTF; CDR3nt: TGTGCCAGCAGCAAAGGGGGGAACAGGGGAGGCTATGGCTACACCTTC
len: 16; d_gene: -; j_gene: TRBJ2-1; abundance: -; v_gene: TRBV2; CDR3aa: CASSDRHGGGDNEQFF; CDR3nt: TGTGCCAGCAGTGATCGTCATGGGGGCGGAGACAATGAGCAGTTCTTC
len: 15; d_gene: -; j_gene: TRBJ2-3; abundance: few; v_gene: TRBV29-1; CDR3aa: CSVTPTGGGTDTQYF; CDR3nt: TGCAGCGTTACCCCCACGGGCGGGGGCACAGATACGCAGTATTTT
len: 17; d_gene: -; j_gene: TRBJ2-2; abundance: -; v_gene: TRBV4-1; CDR3aa: CASSHRGHDANTGELFF; CDR3nt: TGCGCCAGCAGCCATAGAGGGCACGACGCGAACACCGGGGAGCTGTTTTTT
len: 11; d_gene: -; j_gene: TRBJ1-2; abundance: -; v_gene: TRBV18; CDR3aa: CASSQEWGYTF; CDR3nt: TGTGCCAGCTCACAGGAGTGGGGCTACACCTTC
len: 12; d_gene: -; j_gene: TRBJ1-2; abundance: -; v_gene: TRBV19; CDR3aa: CATGARLYGYTF; CDR3nt: TGTGCCACCGGGGCAAGGCTCTATGGCTACACCTTC
len: 16; d_gene: TRBD1; j_gene: TRBJ1-3; abundance: once; v_gene: TRBV7-8; CDR3aa: CASSQDRGGPGNTIYF; CDR3nt: TGTGCCAGCAGCCAGGACAGGGGTGGACCTGGAAACACCATATATTTT
len: 15; d_gene: TRBD1; j_gene: TRBJ1-1; abundance: medium-sized; v_gene: TRBV6-2/TRBV6-3; CDR3aa: CASSHTDRGNTEAFF; CDR3nt: TGTGCCAGCAGTCACACCGACAGGGGAAACACTGAAGCTTTCTTT
len: 15; d_gene: TRBD1; j_gene: TRBJ1-1; abundance: once; v_gene: TRBV9; CDR3aa: CASSVDTGEYTEAFF; CDR3nt: TGTGCCAGCAGCGTAGATACAGGGGAGTATACTGAAGCTTTCTTT
len: 11; d_gene: -; j_gene: TRBJ2-7; abundance: -; v_gene: TRBV5-1; CDR3aa: CASSHGYEQYF; CDR3nt: TGCGCCAGCAGCCACGGCTACGAGCAGTACTTC
len: 15; d_gene: -; j_gene: TRBJ2-1; abundance: -; v_gene: TRBV2; CDR3aa: CASSGGTVGYNEQFF; CDR3nt: TGTGCCAGCAGTGGGGGAACTGTAGGCTACAATGAGCAGTTCTTC
len: 17; d_gene: -; j_gene: TRBJ2-6; abundance: once; v_gene: TRBV11-2; CDR3aa: CASRGGRRKVGANVLTF; CDR3nt: TGTGCCAGCAGAGGAGGCAGAAGGAAGGTTGGGGCCAACGTCCTGACTTTC
len: 12; d_gene: -; j_gene: TRBJ2-3; abundance: -; v_gene: TRBV5-1; CDR3aa: CASSFSTDTQYF; CDR3nt: TGCGCCAGCAGCTTCAGCACAGATACGCAGTATTTT
len: 12; d_gene: -; j_gene: TRBJ1-2; abundance: few; v_gene: TRBV12-3/TRBV12-4; CDR3aa: CASSIYRVGYTF; CDR3nt: TGTGCCAGCAGTATCTACAGGGTCGGCTACACCTTC
len: 13; d_gene: -; j_gene: TRBJ2-2; abundance: once; v_gene: TRBV6-5; CDR3aa: CASGGANTGELFF; CDR3nt: TGTGCCAGCGGCGGAGCGAACACCGGGGAGCTGTTTTTT
len: 14; d_gene: TRBD2; j_gene: TRBJ2-4; abundance: few; v_gene: TRBV19; CDR3aa: CASSEAGGLGIQYF; CDR3nt: TGTGCCAGTAGTGAAGCGGGGGGCCTGGGCATTCAGTACTTC
len: 18; d_gene: -; j_gene: TRBJ1-5; abundance: -; v_gene: TRBV21-1; CDR3aa: CASNLPSVRTRSNQPQHF; CDR3nt: TGTGCCAGCAACCTTCCCAGCGTGAGGACAAGAAGCAATCAGCCCCAGCATTTT
len: 14; d_gene: -; j_gene: TRBJ1-1; abundance: -; v_gene: TRBV19; CDR3aa: CASSIFVSGTEAFF; CDR3nt: TGTGCCAGTAGTATTTTTGTGAGCGGTACTGAAGCTTTCTTT
len: 15; d_gene: TRBD1; j_gene: TRBJ1-2; abundance: -; v_gene: TRBV2; CDR3aa: CASSEGDRVIDGYTF; CDR3nt: TGTGCCAGCAGTGAAGGCGACAGGGTAATCGATGGCTACACCTTC
len: 16; d_gene: -; j_gene: TRBJ2-4; abundance: -; v_gene: TRBV4-1; CDR3aa: CASSPFQGGAKNIQYF; CDR3nt: TGCGCCAGCAGCCCCTTTCAGGGGGGGGCCAAAAACATTCAGTACTTC
len: 17; d_gene: -; j_gene: TRBJ1-3; abundance: -; v_gene: TRBV5-4; CDR3aa: CASSLGGRTGSGNTIYF; CDR3nt: TGTGCCAGCAGCTTGGGGGGGAGGACCGGCTCTGGAAACACCATATATTTT
len: 14; d_gene: -; j_gene: TRBJ2-6; abundance: -; v_gene: TRBV15; CDR3aa: CATTHGPGANVLTF; CDR3nt: TGTGCCACCACCCATGGTCCCGGGGCCAACGTCCTGACTTTC
len: 15; d_gene: TRBD1; j_gene: TRBJ1-5; abundance: -; v_gene: TRBV5-5; CDR3aa: CASSLGQGWNQPQHF; CDR3nt: TGTGCCAGCAGCTTGGGACAGGGGTGGAATCAGCCCCAGCATTTT
len: 13; d_gene: TRBD1; j_gene: TRBJ1-5; abundance: -; v_gene: TRBV7-9; CDR3aa: CASAGQENQLQHF; CDR3nt: TGTGCCAGCGCCGGACAGGAAAATCAGCTCCAGCATTTT
len: 14; d_gene: TRBD1; j_gene: TRBJ2-7; abundance: -; v_gene: TRBV23-1; CDR3aa: CASRSRDRPYEQYF; CDR3nt: TGCGCCAGCAGAAGCCGGGACAGACCCTACGAGCAGTACTTC